The T cell receptor (beta chain) described here comes from a study of fetal regulatory T cell absence and autoimmunity (dated by TCRdb to about 2017). Background on the whole study: Autoimmunity of the exocrine pancreas was seen in the IPEX patients even though clinical diabetes was absent. On the study overall, not on this receptor specifically: Cord blood and pancreas had broadly similar TRB gene family usage, resembling published neonatal and adult repertoires. Significant oligoclonal enrichment of the TCR compartment was observed in pancreas versus cord blood, with some top clones enriched more than 90-fold. The oligoclonal enrichment was taken as support for antigen-driven autoimmunity in the pancreas before birth in IPEX syndrome.

TCRbeta CDR3 regions were amplified and barcoded by two-step multiplex PCR on the immunoSEQ human TCRbeta survey platform. Libraries were sequenced on Illumina instruments, with IgH sequenced in parallel from the same samples. Processing in the source paper ran as follows. Raw reads were filtered against IMGT V, D, J definitions and binned by a nearest-neighbor algorithm to remove PCR and sequencing errors. A clone was defined by an identical nucleotide sequence, and differential abundance between tissues was tested with a Fisher exact test for each clone at a pFDR threshold of p<0.01. A minimum inclusion filter of 10 in either sample excluded clones with frequencies too low for statistical inference. The immunoSEQ Analyzer was used for pairwise clonal comparisons, and IMGT tools were used to assess gene family usage. TCRdb carries this immuneACCESS record with in-frame sequences only. Its versions omit some clonotypes, under half of them owing to an unresolved V gene in the studies checked, with the rest unexplained. V, J and clone size reflect that table, while D and trimming were determined from the DNA. The sample table holds some 44,000 clones, of which roughly 80% were seen once. Approximately 0.45% of the sample comes from the top ten.

Note on this clone: No antigen is known for it. Base qualities are missing; no much larger clone stands one base away.

The DNeasy Blood and Tissue Kit was used to extract roughly 1.7-3.3 ug of genomic DNA from either umbilical cord blood or frozen pancreas. From a lookup of the germline V gene, CDR1 and CDR2 are SGHAT and FQNNGV. The V and J ends are trimmed by 5 bases and 6 bases, leaving 16 bases between them. The CDR3 numbers 14 residues from cysteine through phenylalanine. CDR3 DNA is the only sequence kept; it has 42 bases, read in frame from the first base. Sequenced material: cord blood. The rearrangement joined TRBV11-2 to TRBJ2-5, with TRBD1 tentatively as D gene (6 bases match). The receptor comes from a newborn boy with IPEX syndrome. CDR3 sequence: CASSPIRGPKTQYF. The sequenced DNA is TGTGCCAGCAGCCCGATCAGGGGTCCGAAGACCCAGTACTTC.